Below are 28 T cell receptor beta chains sequenced from a single sample in a study of blood T cell repertoires in COVID-19. Clones were sequenced by immunoSEQ multiplex PCR, and TCRdb holds only the in-frame ones, with some missing. The data show about 310,000 clones, roughly 91% seen once. The specimen was peripheral blood. All receptors derive from a man between 45 and 60 years old with active or convalescent COVID-19.

This chain links TRBV5-1 with TRBJ1-2, with D unclear. Per germline, CDR1 SGHRS and CDR2 YFSETQ. The CDR3 has 15 residues. The V gene lost 2 bases and the J gene lost 6 bases, with 17 bases spanning the gap. The DNA of the CDR3 is TGCGCCAGCAGCTTCGGGTCCTCCGGCGGCAATGGCTACACCTTC. The encoded protein is CASSFGSSGGNGYTF.

The chain combines TRBV2 with TRBJ1-5; D is unclear. Per the germline V gene, CDR1 is SNHLY and CDR2 is FYNNEI. The CDR3 has 13 amino acids. Trimming took off 2 bases at V and 3 bases at J, with 5 bases between the two ends. In DNA form, the CDR3 reads TGTGCCAGCAGTGAACAAGCCAATCAGCCCCAGCATTTT. Residues: CASSEQANQPQHF.

The V and J genes are TRBV30 and TRBJ1-4; 8 nucleotides line up with TRBD1. The CDR3 spans 13 residues. With V trimmed by 2 bases and J by 5 bases, 1 base remained unmatched. Germline lookup yields CDR1 GTSNPN and CDR2 SVGIG (reference sequence). Here the CDR3 reads CAWSWTGNEKLFF. As DNA, the CDR3 is TGTGCCTGGAGTTGGACAGGGAATGAAAAACTGTTTTTT.

In this sample, this clone turned up once. The chain combines TRBV21-1 with TRBJ1-2; TRBD1 is the table's D call and was not checked against the DNA. TRBV21-1 is shown as a pseudogene. This CDR3 is built from 15 residues. This CDR3 is CASSPGQGRNYGYTF. The CDR3, as DNA: TGTGCCAGCAGTCCGGGACAGGGGCGCAACTATGGCTACACCTTC.

The chain recombines TRBV6-1 with TRBJ2-7, with D possibly TRBD1 on 6 matching bases. V shed 2 bases and J shed 6 bases, with 11 bases lying between them. The CDR3 is 13 amino acids. Per the germline V gene, CDR1 is MNHNS and CDR2 is SASEGT. The CDR3: CASSERVRGEQYF. In nucleotides, the CDR3 is TGTGCCAGCAGTGAACGGGTCAGGGGCGAGCAGTACTTC.

The genes are TRBV28 and TRBJ1-6; 9 nucleotides align to TRBD1. V shed 6 bases and J 8 bases; nucleotides not matched to a gene: 8. The CDR3 runs 15 residues. Germline-derived CDR1 and CDR2 are MDHEN and SYDVKM. The CDR3 DNA follows: TGTGCCAGCAGCCCCCCGGGACAGGGTTATTCACCCCTCCACTTT. The encoded protein is CASSPPGQGYSPLHF.

The chain joins TRBV10-3 to TRBJ1-2; D might be TRBD1 (5 bases). Germline CDR1 reads ENHRY; CDR2 reads SYGVKD. The length of the CDR3 is 14 residues. V dropped 2 bases and J dropped 2 bases, with 9 bases sitting between them. The CDR3 spells CAISEPQDNYGYTF. CDR3 bases: TGTGCCATCAGTGAGCCACAGGACAACTATGGCTACACCTTC.

Comments on this clone: This specimen includes other DNA sequences encoding the same CDR3. This sequence joins TRBV7-2 and TRBJ1-3, with D unresolved. The CDR3 extends over 15 amino acids. From germline, CDR1 is SGHTA and CDR2 FQGNSA. Between the trimmed V and J ends, which lost 2 bases and 0 bases, there was a span of 8 bases. As DNA, the CDR3 is TGTGCCAGCAGCTTAACAGCCTACTCTGGAAACACCATATATTTT. This gives the protein CASSLTAYSGNTIYF.

The rearrangement joins TRBV2 to TRBJ2-6, with 8 nucleotides matching TRBD1. The CDR3 is made up of 16 amino acids. Germline V gene sequence: CDR1 SNHLY, CDR2 FYNNEI. V shed 2 bases, J shed 2 bases, and the junction held 2 bases outside the gene matches. The CDR3 protein is CASSESQGAGANVLTF. The CDR3, as DNA: TGTGCCAGCAGTGAATCACAGGGGGCTGGGGCCAACGTCCTGACTTTC.

The rearrangement joins TRBV19 to TRBJ1-5, with D unclear. CDR3 length: 13 amino acids. V shed 1 base and J shed 4 bases, with 5 bases lying between them. Germline values: CDR1 LNHDA, CDR2 SQIVND (reference sequence). Written as DNA, the CDR3 is TGTGCCAGTAGTATAGCTCCGAATCAGCCCCAGCATTTT. Its translation: CASSIAPNQPQHF.

V gene TRBV6-6 combines with J gene TRBJ1-2; D unclear. CDR3 length equals 14 residues. The ends were cut back, 5 bases at V and 6 bases at J, with 16 bases in the middle. Per the germline V gene, CDR1 is MNHNY and CDR2 is SVGAGI (reference sequence). CDR3 protein: CASSTPAGSHGYTF. The CDR3 bases are TGTGCCAGCAGTACCCCGGCGGGGAGTCATGGCTACACCTTC.

The chain combines TRBV9 with TRBJ1-1; 8 bases align to TRBD1. CDR1 is SGDLS, CDR2 YYNGEE, per germline. This CDR3 comprises 15 residues. V dropped 4 bases and J dropped 4; count of bases not matched to a gene: 9. DNA for the CDR3: TGTGCCAGCAGCTCACATCAGGGGGCGCTCACTGAAGCTTTCTTT. Its protein product is CASSSHQGALTEAFF.

CDR3 sequence: CASSPRPGLAGGRTDTQYF. The DNA for the CDR3 is TGTGCCAGCAGCCCGCGCCCGGGACTAGCGGGAGGTAGAACAGATACGCAGTATTTT. The rearrangement links TRBV7-6 to TRBJ2-3, with 15 bases matching TRBD2. Germline loops: CDR1 SGHVS, CDR2 FNYEAQ. The CDR3 contains 19 residues. V was pared by 5 bases and J by 3 bases, with 12 bases of the junction left unmatched.

The genes are TRBV2 and TRBJ1-6; 8 bases align to TRBD1. Germline lookup yields CDR1 SNHLY and CDR2 FYNNEI. J was trimmed by 7 bases and V by 5 bases; bases with no gene match: 7. There are 15 residues in the CDR3. CDR3 loop: CASSRRTGRNSPLHF. In DNA, the CDR3 is TGTGCCAGCAGTCGCCGGACAGGGAGAAATTCACCCCTCCACTTT.

This clone was seen a single time. The CDR3 DNA is TGTGCCAGCAGTGAAGGGCCCGGGAGAGGACAGGGGTGGGGCTACACCTTC. Translation gives CASSEGPGRGQGWGYTF. The chain combines TRBV6-1 with TRBJ1-2; 9 bases match TRBD1. Germline V CDR1 and CDR2: MNHNS, SASEGT. CDR3 length: 17 residues. V dropped 1 base and J dropped 8; count of bases not matched to a gene: 14.

J is TRBJ2-3 and V is TRBV7-8, with 11 bases lining up with TRBD2. The CDR3 covers 17 residues. Trimming took 6 bases from V and 0 from J; bases not matched to a gene: 8. CDR1 and CDR2 from the germline V gene are SGHVS and FQNEAQ. This CDR3 reads CASRGSGRVLSTDTQYF. DNA for the CDR3: TGTGCCAGCAGAGGTAGCGGGAGGGTGCTTAGCACAGATACGCAGTATTTT.

The chain employs TRBV9 and TRBJ1-2; D unresolved. This CDR3 has 15 residues. V lost 3 bases and J 8 bases, leaving 20 bases between the germline ends. Germline lookup yields CDR1 SGDLS and CDR2 YYNGEE. CDR3 protein: CASSARLDGRGGYTF. CDR3 coding DNA: TGTGCCAGCAGCGCTCGACTAGACGGGCGGGGAGGCTACACCTTC.

This clone was detected only once. The genes are TRBV24-1 and TRBJ1-2, with 7 bases matching TRBD1. CDR1 is KGHDR, CDR2 SFDVKD, per germline. This CDR3 has 15 residues. V lost 4 bases, J lost 1 base, and 5 bases stayed unmatched. CDR3 nucleotides: TGTGCCACCAGTGACCCACAGGGGAATAACTATGGCTACACCTTC. Amino acid sequence: CATSDPQGNNYGYTF.

The rearrangement joins TRBV7-9 to TRBJ2-3; 11 bases are a match to TRBD2. The length of the CDR3 is 18 residues. With V trimmed by 3 bases and J by 0 bases, 8 bases remained unmatched. CDR1 and CDR2 (germline): SEHNR, FQNEAQ (reference sequence). CDR3 coding DNA: TGTGCCAGCAGCTTGGACCATAGCGGGGGGGCTAGCACAGATACGCAGTATTTT. Amino acids: CASSLDHSGGASTDTQYF.

This CDR3 reads CASSVRDYNNEQFF. CDR3 DNA sequence: TGTGCCAGCAGCGTCCGGGACTACAACAATGAGCAGTTCTTC. The genes are TRBV9 and TRBJ2-1; TRBD2 agrees at 7 bases. V lost 2 bases, J lost 5 bases, and 4 bases stayed unmatched. The germline V gene encodes CDR1 SGDLS and CDR2 YYNGEE. The CDR3 length is 14 residues.

The chain recombines TRBV28 with TRBJ1-2, with TRBD1 identical over 9 bases. Germline trimming cut 6 bases from V and 1 base from J; bases unmatched to any gene: 12. The germline gives CDR1 MDHEN, CDR2 SYDVKM. CDR3 length: 17 residues. The CDR3 sequence is CASSSGTGNYFNYGYTF. For the CDR3, the DNA is TGTGCCAGCAGCTCCGGGACAGGGAATTACTTTAACTATGGCTACACCTTC.

V usage is TRBV7-3 and J usage is TRBJ2-1, with 7 positions matching TRBD2. The CDR3 sequence is 15 residues long. The germline V gene encodes CDR1 SGHTA and CDR2 FQGTGA. The trim removed 2 bases at V and 5 bases at J, leaving 6 bases unmatched. CDR3 sequence (DNA): TGTGCCAGCAGCTTAGAGGGGACTATTAACAATGAGCAGTTCTTC. This encodes CASSLEGTINNEQFF.

This sequence joins TRBV29-1 and TRBJ1-6; TRBD1 is a possible D gene (6 bases). The V and J ends lost 5 bases and 6 bases respectively, with 11 bases between them. Looked up from germline, CDR1 is SQVTM and CDR2 is ANQGSEA. This CDR3 has 13 residues. The CDR3: CSVRTETNSPLHF. The CDR3 DNA reads TGCAGCGTTAGGACAGAAACTAATTCACCCCTCCACTTT.

This clone appeared once. The J gene is TRBJ2-7, the V gene TRBV10-1; D may be TRBD1 (5 bases). In germline, CDR1 is WNHNN, CDR2 SYGVQD (reference sequence). V was clipped by 0 bases and J by 4 bases, with 13 bases between them. The CDR3 covers 15 residues. The DNA of the CDR3 is TGCGCCAGCAGTGAGTCGACGGTCAGGGTTTACGAGCAGTACTTC. Protein product: CASSESTVRVYEQYF.

The chain uses TRBV7-3 and TRBJ2-1; D is unresolved. Germline CDR1 SGHTA, CDR2 FQGTGA. Trimming shortened V by 0 bases and J by 7 bases, and 10 bases separated the two germline ends. The CDR3 extends over 14 amino acids. The CDR3 is CASSLTRYENEQFF. The CDR3 nucleotides read TGTGCCAGCAGCTTAACGCGCTATGAGAATGAGCAGTTCTTC.

This chain joins TRBV10-1 and TRBJ1-2, with TRBD1 identical over 8 bases. From germline, CDR1 is WNHNN and CDR2 SYGVQD (reference sequence). Trimming cost V 5 bases and J 5 bases; bases outside gene matches: 19. The CDR3 has 18 amino acids. The CDR3 DNA reads TGCGCCAGCAGTCCCTCGACGACGGACAGGGCATATGGGTATGGCTACACCTTC. Encoded protein: CASSPSTTDRAYGYGYTF.

The V and J genes are TRBV3-1 (or the pseudogene TRBV3-2) and TRBJ1-6; 7 nucleotides align to TRBD1. The germline gives CDR1 LGHDT, CDR2 YNNKEL (reference sequence). The CDR3 contains 17 residues. V shed 6 bases and J 7 bases; nucleotides not matched to a gene: 15. DNA for the CDR3: TGTGCCAGCAGAACCGGAATGTTGGGACAGCTAAATTCACCCCTCCACTTT. Its protein is CASRTGMLGQLNSPLHF.

V gene TRBV6-6 combines with J gene TRBJ1-2; D may be TRBD1 (5 bases). There are 14 residues in the CDR3. Germline CDR1 is MNHNY and CDR2 is SVGAGI (reference sequence). Trimming took 5 bases from V and 13 from J, leaving 23 bases between them. CDR3 region: CASSLGAGQVLGTF. CDR3 DNA: TGTGCCAGCAGTCTAGGGGCTGGGCAGGTTCTGGGCACCTTC.